This paragraph covers one T cell receptor (beta chain) sequence. The antigen is unknown. The record originates from a study of cytomegalovirus exposure and HLA in healthy donors. Broader study findings: Confirmation was obtained in vitro that a few CMV-associated chains are specific for CMV antigens.

Both 60 Vbeta primers and 13 Jbeta primers went into the PCR. The assay was immunoSEQ multiplex PCR, and TCRdb's table has in-frame clones only and misses some. The sample contains about 150,000 clones, 65% to 80% of which appear only once. Source material: PBMCs. The clonotype originates from a male donor in good health and CMV-seronegative.

The CDR3 nucleotides read TGTGCCAGCAGCTTAGGGGCAGGGGACTATGGCTACACCTTC. Encoded protein: CASSLGAGDYGYTF. This chain uses TRBV7-2 with TRBJ1-2; TRBD1 might be the D (6 bases). The length of the CDR3 is 14 residues. Trimming cost V 1 base and J 3 bases, with 9 bases left between them. Germline V lookup: CDR1 SGHTA, CDR2 FQGNSA.